A selection of T cell receptor beta chains follows, all from one sample in a study of cytomegalovirus exposure and HLA in healthy donors. The repertoire was sequenced with immunoSEQ multiplex PCR; TCRdb's copy has only in-frame clones and lacks some. The sample lists about 140,000 clones; 70% to 85% were seen once. The specimen sequenced was PBMCs. Receptors originate from a man in his forties or fifties in good health and CMV-seropositive. Each CDR3 is given with its conserved first and last residue. The order of the fields is D gene, V gene, clone size, J gene, CDR3 DNA, CDR3 protein. D genes are given only for firm matches. Where a row states a size, it is once, few, many or the class of an expanded clone; other rows omit it.

TRBD1,TRBV4-3,.,TRBJ1-2,TGCGCCAGCAGCCATTTGGACAGGGGGCTAAACGGCTACACCTTC,CASSHLDRGLNGYTF
TRBD1,TRBV19,few,TRBJ1-2,TGTGCCAGTAGTGGGACAGGGGGCCTTTTTTACTATGGCTACACCTTC,CASSGTGGLFYYGYTF
TRBD2,TRBV13,few,TRBJ2-7,TGTGCCAGCAGCTTAGTAGCGGGGGGGCCGCGGAACGAGCAGTACTTC,CASSLVAGGPRNEQYF
TRBD1,TRBV9,.,TRBJ1-2,TGTGCCAGCAGCGCATGGGCGGGACAGCCCTATGGCTACACCTTC,CASSAWAGQPYGYTF
TRBD1,TRBV11-2,.,TRBJ1-2,TGTGCCAGCAGCTTAGATCATACAGGGGGCAGTAGCTACACCTTC,CASSLDHTGGSSYTF
.,TRBV4-1,.,TRBJ1-5,TGCGCCAGCAGCCAAGACGCAGGTAGGGGGAATCAGCCCCAGCATTTT,CASSQDAGRGNQPQHF
.,TRBV11-3,.,TRBJ2-2,TGTGCCAGCAGCGGCAATATGAGGGACACCGGGGAGCTGTTTTTT,CASSGNMRDTGELFF
TRBD1,TRBV30,.,TRBJ2-7,TGTGCCTCCACGGGACAGGTTACCTACGAGCAGTACTTC,CASTGQVTYEQYF
TRBD2,TRBV4-3,.,TRBJ2-5,TGCGCCAGCAGCCAAGATCCACTAGCGGTAGGGGCCCAGTACTTC,CASSQDPLAVGAQYF
TRBD2,TRBV27,.,TRBJ2-1,TGTGCCAGCAGTTTCCCGACTAGCGGGAGAGGTGAGCAGTTCTTC,CASSFPTSGRGEQFF
TRBD1,TRBV6-6,few,TRBJ1-2,TGTGCCAGCAGTACAGGGGATCGAGGCTACACCTTC,CASSTGDRGYTF
.,TRBV7-8,.,TRBJ1-3,TGTGCCAGCAGCTTGGCTCCCCCCCAGGGGCCCGGAAACACCATATATTTT,CASSLAPPQGPGNTIYF
.,TRBV7-9,.,TRBJ2-5,TGTGCCAGCTTGGGAGGTAGGGGAGAGACCCAGTACTTC,CASLGGRGETQYF
.,TRBV9,once,TRBJ1-2,TGTGCCAGCAGCGGGCAGGGTTATGGCTACACCTTC,CASSGQGYGYTF
TRBD1,TRBV10-3,.,TRBJ1-2,TGTGCCATCAGTGGTCCGGGACAGGGGAACTATGGCTACACCTTC,CAISGPGQGNYGYTF
TRBD1,TRBV10-3,.,TRBJ2-7,TGTGCCATCAGCGAGACGAGAACCCTACAGGGGACCACGGTCTACGAGCAGTACTTC,CAISETRTLQGTTVYEQYF
TRBD2,TRBV5-1,.,TRBJ2-3,TGCGCCAGCAGCTTGGATCTAGCGGTAAACACAGATACGCAGTATTTT,CASSLDLAVNTDTQYF
TRBD2,TRBV11-2,.,TRBJ2-7,TGTGCCAGCAGCTTAGGTAGCGGGAGCTACGAGCAGTACTTC,CASSLGSGSYEQYF
.,TRBV4-2,.,TRBJ2-4,TGTGCCAGCAGCCAAGGGGGCGGAGTAGCCAAAAACATTCAGTACTTC,CASSQGGGVAKNIQYF
TRBD1,TRBV10-3,few,TRBJ2-7,TGTGCCATCAGCCCGCGAGGGGGCGAGTGGGACGAGCAGTACTTC,CAISPRGGEWDEQYF
.,TRBV5-1,.,TRBJ2-3,TGCGCCAGCAGCTTGGATAGTCCGACTGCGGATACGCAGTATTTT,CASSLDSPTADTQYF
TRBD1,TRBV29-1,.,TRBJ1-2,TGCAGCGCCCCACAGGGGACATCTAACTATGGCTACACCTTC,CSAPQGTSNYGYTF
.,TRBV10-3,.,TRBJ1-2,TGTGCCATCAGTGAGGGGGCCTTTGGGGCAGTGGATGGCTACACCTTC,CAISEGAFGAVDGYTF
.,TRBV6-5,.,TRBJ2-5,TGTGCCAGCAGTTACTCCTTCGGGCAAGAGACCCAGTACTTC,CASSYSFGQETQYF
.,TRBV4-3,.,TRBJ2-1,TGCGCCAGCAGCCAAGTTCGGGGGGCCCATGAGCAGTTCTTC,CASSQVRGAHEQFF
TRBD2,TRBV18,.,TRBJ2-7,TGTGCCAGCTCACCGACCTATCTAGCGGGAAATTACGAGCAGTACTTC,CASSPTYLAGNYEQYF
TRBD1,TRBV2,.,TRBJ1-5,TGTGCCAGCAGCCAAGGGACAGGGGGCGAGCCCCAGCATTTT,CASSQGTGGEPQHF
TRBD1,TRBV19,.,TRBJ1-6,TGTGCCAGTACCCCCGGGACAGTCTATAATTCACCCCTCCACTTT,CASTPGTVYNSPLHF
.,TRBV5-6,.,TRBJ2-1,TGTGCCAGCAGCCCCTCGAGATGGAATGAGCAGTTCTTC,CASSPSRWNEQFF
.,TRBV7-2,few,TRBJ1-2,TGTGCCAGCAGCCCTGACATCGTCTATGGCTACACCTTC,CASSPDIVYGYTF
.,TRBV7-9,.,TRBJ1-3,TGTGCCAGCAGCCGGACGGAGGCCTCTGGAAACACCATATATTTT,CASSRTEASGNTIYF
.,TRBV6-5,few,TRBJ2-4,TGTGCCAGCAGAGTAGGGGTTCAGGAATGGAACATTCAGTACTTC,CASRVGVQEWNIQYF
.,TRBV27,.,TRBJ1-6,TGTGCCAGCAGTGTACTCTGGGGACACGATTCACCCCTCCACTTT,CASSVLWGHDSPLHF
.,TRBV30,.,TRBJ1-4,TGTGCCTGGACCTCGACAGTCGAAAAACTGTTTTTT,CAWTSTVEKLFF
.,TRBV15,.,TRBJ1-1,TGTGCCACCAGCAGAGAGAGAGCGAACACTGAAGCTTTCTTT,CATSRERANTEAFF
.,TRBV30,once,TRBJ1-1,TGTGCCTGGAGTGCTAGGGAGGGGAGCACTGAAGCTTTCTTT,CAWSAREGSTEAFF
.,TRBV18,.,TRBJ2-7,TGTGCCAGCTCACCCGGGACTTCAAGCTCCTACGAGCAGTACTTC,CASSPGTSSSYEQYF
.,TRBV2,.,TRBJ2-7,TGTGCCAGCAAATCGAGCTACGAGCAGTACTTC,CASKSSYEQYF
.,TRBV27,.,TRBJ1-6,TGTGCCAGCACCGAAGCCTCATCCTATAATTCACCCCTCCACTTT,CASTEASSYNSPLHF
.,TRBV4-3,once,TRBJ1-2,TGCGCCAGCAGCCAGGCCAGGGACTACCTCTATGGCTACACCTTC,CASSQARDYLYGYTF
TRBD1,TRBV29-1,.,TRBJ2-7,TGCAGCGTTCGGATCGACTCGACAGGGGGCGGGCAGTACTTC,CSVRIDSTGGGQYF
.,TRBV2,.,TRBJ2-7,TGTGCCAGCAGTGAAGGGCGACAGCCTGGTTACGAGCAGTACTTC,CASSEGRQPGYEQYF
TRBD1,TRBV30,few,TRBJ2-7,TGTGCCTGGAGTGTGGGACAGGGAAGGGCCGAGCAGTACTTC,CAWSVGQGRAEQYF
.,TRBV7-9,.,TRBJ1-1,TGTGCCAGCAGCGAACCATTTAGGGGAACTGAAGCTTTCTTT,CASSEPFRGTEAFF
.,TRBV11-3,once,TRBJ2-1,TGTGCCAGCACCCGAAGAGGGAGTGACAATGAGCAGTTCTTC,CASTRRGSDNEQFF
TRBD2,TRBV7-6,.,TRBJ2-3,TGTGCCAGCAGCTTAGCGCAGGGACTAGGGTTCCGTACGCAGTATTTT,CASSLAQGLGFRTQYF
.,TRBV5-4,once,TRBJ2-3,TGTGCCAGCAGCTTTAGCGGCTCGGGACCAGATACGCAGTATTTT,CASSFSGSGPDTQYF
.,TRBV5-5,.,TRBJ2-1,TGTGCCAGCAGTTTACAGAGCTCCTACAATGAGCAGTTCTTC,CASSLQSSYNEQFF
TRBD1,TRBV6-5,.,TRBJ1-2,TGTGCCAGCAGCACCAGGGGGGAGACCCGCAGCTACACCTTC,CASSTRGETRSYTF
TRBD1,TRBV10-3,.,TRBJ1-1,TGTGCCATCAGGCTCCCCGGGACAGCTGAAGCTTTCTTT,CAIRLPGTAEAFF
.,TRBV30,.,TRBJ1-2,TGTGCCTGGAGGGTGGGAGGCTATGGCTACACCTTC,CAWRVGGYGYTF
.,TRBV2,.,TRBJ1-6,TGTGCCAGCAGTGGGGACTCGGGACGGAATTCACCCCTCCACTTT,CASSGDSGRNSPLHF